The sequence of this TCR beta chain was determined in a study of blood T cell repertoires in COVID-19. Study as a whole: The United States, Italy and Spain were the sources of the acute and convalescent COVID-19 samples. From T cells, B-cell-depleted T cells, or PBMCs came the material, which was cDNA or gDNA.

Germline CDR1 reads MDHEN; CDR2 reads SYDVKM. The CDR3 spans 15 residues. The V gene lost 7 bases and the J gene lost 1 base, with 16 bases spanning the gap. Authors' processing steps: Reference gene primer amplification gave nucleated cell count estimates. This table comes from immunoSEQ multiplex PCR, and its TCRdb copy is limited to in-frame clones, with some not included. The V and J calls and clone size were taken over from that table, and D and trimming were inferred from the DNA. The sample lists about 74,000 clones; around 90% were seen once. The source of this sequence is a woman of 80 years or more with active or convalescent COVID-19. Sequencing was carried out using peripheral blood. The V and J genes are TRBV28 and TRBJ1-1; unclear D gene. This chain's CDR3 is CASKEGGGWNTEAFF. CDR3 DNA sequence: TGTGCCAGCAAGGAGGGCGGAGGCTGGAACACTGAAGCTTTCTTT.